Following are 26 T cell receptor beta chains from one sample sequenced in a study of blood T cell repertoires in COVID-19. Clones were sequenced by immunoSEQ multiplex PCR, and TCRdb holds only the in-frame ones, with some missing. The sample has about 100,000 clones; around four fifths are singletons. Sequencing used peripheral blood. The origin of the receptors is a man in his 70s with active or convalescent COVID-19.

This chain connects TRBV11-2 to TRBJ2-3, with TRBD2 identical over 11 bases. The germline V gene encodes CDR1 SGHAT and CDR2 FQNNGV. This CDR3 comprises 16 residues. The V and J ends lost 5 bases and 4 bases, in that order; junction bases with no gene match: 8. In DNA form, the CDR3 reads TGTGCCAGCAGCATCTTAGCGGGGGGGCGATCAGATACGCAGTATTTT. It codes for CASSILAGGRSDTQYF.

This chain connects TRBV25-1 to TRBJ1-1, with TRBD1 identical over 7 bases. The V gene end was trimmed by 4 bases and the J gene end by 1 base; junction bases not matched to a gene: 9. The CDR3 runs 16 residues. Germline V gene sequence: CDR1 MGHDK, CDR2 SYGVNS. CDR3 region: CASSVGFGQANTEAFF. CDR3 in DNA: TGTGCCAGCAGTGTTGGTTTTGGACAGGCGAACACTGAAGCTTTCTTT.

As concerns this clone: The identical CDR3 is also encoded by other nucleotide sequences in the sample. The chain combines TRBV5-5 with TRBJ1-1; 7 nucleotides align to TRBD1. V dropped 3 bases and J dropped 0; count of bases not matched to a gene: 2. Germline V gene data show CDR1 as SGHKS and CDR2 as YYEKEE (reference sequence). The CDR3 runs 14 residues. CDR3 region: CASSSGQLNTEAFF. In DNA, the CDR3 is TGTGCCAGCAGCTCGGGACAGCTGAACACTGAAGCTTTCTTT.

The V call is TRBV11-3, the J call TRBJ2-7; D remains ambiguous. The V end lost 0 bases, the J end lost 3 bases, and 3 bases lay between the germline ends. The germline CDR1 and CDR2 sequences are SGHNT and YENEEA. This CDR3 comprises 12 residues. The CDR3 sequence is CASSLDGYEQYF. Here the CDR3 DNA reads TGTGCCAGCAGCTTAGACGGCTACGAGCAGTACTTC.

The chain employs TRBV18 and TRBJ1-1; 7 nucleotides match TRBD1. This CDR3 is built from 16 residues. Germline CDR1 KGHSH, CDR2 LQKENI. The J segment lost 1 base and the V segment lost 3 bases, leaving 8 bases of the junction unmatched. Here the CDR3 reads CASSPPTGTGNTEAFF. CDR3 in DNA: TGTGCCAGCTCACCCCCGACAGGGACTGGGAACACTGAAGCTTTCTTT.

The chain employs TRBV11-2 and TRBJ2-7, with D possibly being TRBD2 (6 bases). The V gene lost 4 bases and the J gene lost 5 bases, with 21 bases spanning the gap. Germline V gene lookup returns CDR1 SGHAT and CDR2 FQNNGV. The CDR3 length is 16 residues. The CDR3 loop is CASSSPRGRELHEQYF. The DNA of the CDR3 is TGTGCCAGCAGCTCCCCTCGGGGGAGAGAACTACACGAGCAGTACTTC.

The chain couples TRBV9 to TRBJ2-1, with TRBD1 matching 9 bases. The CDR3 consists of 17 residues. Germline loops: CDR1 SGDLS, CDR2 YYNGEE. J gave up 4 bases and V 0 bases, and 8 bases lay outside the gene matches. The CDR3 coding sequence is TGTGCCAGCAGCGTAGCAATCTTGGGGACAGGGTACAATGAGCAGTTCTTC. Translating it yields CASSVAILGTGYNEQFF.

This clone came up once. The chain joins TRBV4-2 to TRBJ1-1, with TRBD1 as a possible D gene (6 bases). The germline CDR1 and CDR2 sequences are LGHNA and YNFKEQ. V was clipped by 1 base and J by 1 base, with 16 bases between them. The CDR3 is 17 amino acids. CDR3 sequence: CASSQGAGRGANTEAFF. CDR3 sequence (DNA): TGTGCCAGCAGCCAAGGCGCCGGGAGGGGGGCGAACACTGAAGCTTTCTTT.

V gene TRBV6-6 combines with J gene TRBJ1-6, with TRBD1 identical over 8 bases. This CDR3 is 17 amino acids long. V lost 6 bases and J lost 7; bases outside the gene matches: 14. From germline, CDR1 is MNHNY and CDR2 SVGAGI (reference sequence). CDR3 region: CASRRSSKGQENSPLHF. The CDR3 DNA follows: TGTGCCAGCAGGCGATCAAGTAAGGGACAGGAAAATTCACCCCTCCACTTT.

The CDR3 loop reads CASSIGTGAAFF. The CDR3 bases are TGTGCCAGTAGTATAGGCACAGGGGCCGCTTTCTTT. The chain combines TRBV19 with TRBJ1-1; 7 nucleotides line up with TRBD1. Germline lookup yields CDR1 LNHDA and CDR2 SQIVND (reference sequence). The CDR3 extends over 12 amino acids. The junction had 4 bases not matched to a gene; V was cut back by 1 base and J by 11 bases.

The J gene is TRBJ2-5, the V gene TRBV12-3 or TRBV12-4; D remains unclear. The V end lost 4 bases, the J end lost 1 base, and 4 bases lay between the germline ends. This CDR3 spans 12 amino acids. Here the CDR3 DNA reads TGTGCCAGCAGTTACTCCCAAGAGACCCAGTACTTC. It yields the protein CASSYSQETQYF.

The J gene is TRBJ1-6, the V gene TRBV27; D is ambiguous. CDR3 length equals 16 residues. Deletions cut 3 bases from V and 0 bases from J, with 9 bases between. Germline CDR1 is MNHEY and CDR2 is SMNVEV (reference sequence). Written as DNA, the CDR3 is TGTGCCAGCAGTTTCCTCCTGAGCTCCTATAATTCACCCCTCCACTTT. Translation: CASSFLLSSYNSPLHF.

V gene TRBV24-1 combines with J gene TRBJ2-3, with TRBD2 matching 10 bases. Germline V CDR1 and CDR2: KGHDR, SFDVKD. V shed 1 base, J shed 1 base, and the junction held 7 bases outside the gene matches. The CDR3 totals 18 residues. The CDR3 protein is CATSDLAGGPAGTDTQYF. DNA for the CDR3: TGTGCCACCAGTGATTTAGCGGGAGGGCCGGCTGGCACAGATACGCAGTATTTT.

DNA of the CDR3: TGTGCCAGCAGCACCCGGGACACAGATACGCAGTATTTT. Residues: CASSTRDTDTQYF. The V and J genes are TRBV9 and TRBJ2-3; D perhaps matches TRBD2 (5 bases). Trimming removed 4 bases at V and 2 bases at J, with 8 bases between. The CDR3 sequence is 13 residues long. In germline, CDR1 is SGDLS, CDR2 YYNGEE.

The chain couples TRBV6-5 to TRBJ2-7, with 7 bases matching TRBD2. Trimming at V came to 8 bases and at J to 7 bases, leaving 8 bases not matched to a gene. Germline lookup yields CDR1 MNHEY and CDR2 SVGAGI. There are 12 residues in the CDR3. The CDR3 DNA reads as TGTGCCAGCCGGGGAGCGGGATTGGAGCAGTACTTC. This gives the protein CASRGAGLEQYF.

The V and J genes are TRBV4-3 and TRBJ2-1, with TRBD1 identical over 12 bases. V gave up 1 base and J gave up 4 bases; unmatched junction bases: 5. Germline V gene lookup returns CDR1 LGHNA and CDR2 YSLEER. The CDR3 length is 17 residues. CDR3 DNA: TGCGCCAGCAGCCAAGGGGACAGGGGGCGCGGTTACAATGAGCAGTTCTTC. Protein: CASSQGDRGRGYNEQFF.

This chain connects TRBV30 to TRBJ2-3; 9 bases map to TRBD2. Germline V lookup: CDR1 GTSNPN, CDR2 SVGIG (reference sequence). The CDR3 length is 16 residues. Trimming cost V 0 bases and J 2 bases; bases outside gene matches: 6. The CDR3: CAWSVISGGTTDTQYF. CDR3 coding DNA: TGTGCCTGGAGTGTAATTAGCGGGGGCACCACAGATACGCAGTATTTT.

The chain is built from TRBV6-2 or TRBV6-3 and TRBJ2-1; D may be TRBD1 (5 bases). The CDR3 is 11 residues long. Trimming took off 2 bases at V and 10 bases at J, with 6 bases between the two ends. CDR1 is MNHEY and CDR2 is SVGEGT in the germline V gene. The CDR3 reads CASSYRGEQFF. Here the CDR3 DNA reads TGTGCCAGCAGTTACAGGGGCGAGCAGTTCTTC.

V gene TRBV13 combines with J gene TRBJ2-7; unclear D gene. The CDR3 consists of 13 residues. V gave up 2 bases and J gave up 3 bases, with 8 bases separating them. Germline CDR1 PRHDT, CDR2 FYEKMQ (reference sequence). The CDR3 DNA reads TGTGCCAGCAGCTTACTGGGCCACTACGAGCAGTACTTC. This codes for CASSLLGHYEQYF.

The chain uses TRBV5-6 and TRBJ2-7, with 9 nucleotides matching TRBD1. The CDR3 is 13 residues long. The V gene's germline CDR1 is SGHDT and CDR2 YYEEEE. Trimming at V came to 4 bases and at J to 4 bases, leaving 3 bases not matched to a gene. The CDR3 is CASSRTGVYEQYF. As DNA, the CDR3 is TGTGCCAGCAGCAGGACAGGGGTGTACGAGCAGTACTTC.

V and J are TRBV20-1 and TRBJ2-3; D might be TRBD2 (5 bases). V was trimmed by 6 bases and J by 10 bases, leaving 14 bases between them. The CDR3 covers 11 residues. Germline lookup yields CDR1 DFQATT and CDR2 SNEGSKA (reference sequence). CDR3 sequence: CSATIASAQYF. CDR3 nucleotide sequence: TGCAGTGCCACGATAGCGAGTGCGCAGTATTTT.

The genes are TRBV30 and TRBJ1-3; D uncertain. The CDR3 length is 15 residues. The V gene's germline CDR1 is GTSNPN and CDR2 SVGIG (reference sequence). The V end was cut by 0 bases, the J end by 0 bases, with 9 bases between. In DNA, the CDR3 is TGTGCCTGGAGTGTACTAAGATACTCTGGAAACACCATATATTTT. Its translation is CAWSVLRYSGNTIYF.

The CDR3 loop reads CASSQGAGEVQETQYF. The CDR3 region has the DNA TGCGCCAGCAGCCAAGGAGCGGGGGAGGTTCAAGAGACCCAGTACTTC. The V gene is TRBV4-1, the J gene TRBJ2-5; the match to TRBD2 covers 8 bases. The CDR3 has 16 residues. V was clipped by 1 base and J by 2 bases; unmatched bases: 6. From germline, CDR1 is MGHRA and CDR2 YSYEKL.

Only one count was recorded for this clone. The chain is built from TRBV4-3 and TRBJ1-1; 9 nucleotides agree with TRBD1. The CDR3 runs to 15 residues. Looked up from germline, CDR1 is LGHNA and CDR2 is YSLEER. V lost 3 bases, J lost 4 bases, and 6 bases stayed unmatched. The CDR3 DNA reads as TGCGCCAGCAGCCATGATCTGACAGGGGGCACTGAAGCTTTCTTT. As protein: CASSHDLTGGTEAFF.

CDR3 bases: TGTGCCAGCAGCTTAGGCAGGGACAACAACTATGGCTACACCTTC. Translated, it gives CASSLGRDNNYGYTF. This chain links TRBV13 with TRBJ1-2; a weak D match, TRBD1 (6 bases). The length of the CDR3 is 15 residues. Germline V gene lookup returns CDR1 PRHDT and CDR2 FYEKMQ (reference sequence). The V end was cut by 0 bases, the J end by 2 bases, with 10 bases between.

The V and J genes are TRBV7-8 and TRBJ2-1; D is possibly TRBD2 (6 bases). The CDR3 contains 15 residues. Germline V lookup: CDR1 SGHVS, CDR2 FQNEAQ. V lost 5 bases and J lost 0, with 11 bases in between. CDR3: CASSAASASYNEQFF. The CDR3, as DNA: TGTGCCAGCAGCGCGGCTAGCGCCTCCTACAATGAGCAGTTCTTC.